The TCR beta chain described here comes from a study of OX40 agonist ivuxolimab in advanced cancers. Whole-study context: Those enrolled were roughly 80% male, with a mean age of around 58 years and ages from about 20 to 90. Treatment received earlier with anti-PD-1, anti-PD-L1 or anti-CTLA-4 agents was allowed, and around 40% had some. General study findings and limits: Certain nonresponders likewise exhibited a low normalized T-cell clonal expansion.

This clone was recorded once. Its antigen is still unknown. Profiled with immunoSEQ multiplex PCR; TCRdb holds only in-frame clones, not every one. The data hold 75,000 to 80,000 clones, with around 87% observed a single time. With V trimmed by 3 bases and J by 5 bases, 6 bases remained unmatched. The CDR3 runs 14 residues. In germline, CDR1 is SGHRS, CDR2 YFSETQ. V and J are TRBV5-1 and TRBJ2-3; the match to TRBD2 covers 7 bases. The origin of this receptor is an adult with an advanced solid tumor such as melanoma, head and neck, liver or kidney cancer. Sequenced here: CD4+ or CD8+ T cells sorted from blood, sampled in a trial of the OX40 agonist ivuxolimab. CDR3 loop: CASSSSGGGDTQYF. The CDR3 bases are TGCGCCAGCAGCTCTAGCGGAGGTGGAGATACGCAGTATTTT.